One T cell receptor (beta chain) is described in this entry. Other DNA variants within this sample encode the same CDR3. The sample belongs to a study of blood T cell repertoires in COVID-19. As for the study in general: The analysed material was cDNA or gDNA that came from T cells, B-cell-depleted T cells, or PBMCs.

The data were produced by immunoSEQ multiplex PCR, yet TCRdb's version contains in-frame clones alone and is incomplete. Here the sample spans approximately 31,000 clones, 85% to 95% being singletons. This CDR3 spans 15 amino acids. Germline V gene sequence: CDR1 SGHRS, CDR2 YFSETQ. Trimming cost V 5 bases and J 2 bases, with 16 bases left between them. Sequencing input: peripheral blood. This rearrangement joins TRBV5-1 to TRBJ1-1; TRBD1 is a possible D gene (5 bases). The sequence derives from a male donor with active COVID-19. CDR3 loop: CASSSRDSQNTEAFF. The DNA of the CDR3 is TGCGCCAGCAGTTCAAGGGACTCCCAAAACACTGAAGCTTTCTTT.